Below, 11 T cell receptor beta chains from the same sample are listed, as sequenced in a study of blood T cell repertoires in COVID-19. The method was immunoSEQ multiplex PCR; TCRdb's version includes in-frame clones alone and lacks a portion of them. This table has some 150,000 clones, roughly 84% appearing once. Sequencing was performed on peripheral blood. The receptors here all came from a man aged 65-85 years with acute or convalescent COVID-19.

This chain connects TRBV6-5 to TRBJ1-2, with D perhaps matching TRBD1 (6 bases). V lost 6 bases and J lost 7, with 18 bases in between. CDR1 is MNHEY, CDR2 SVGAGI, per germline. There are 14 residues in the CDR3. The DNA for the CDR3 is TGTGCCAGCAGGCCAACAGGGATAATGGGTGGCTACACCTTC. It encodes CASRPTGIMGGYTF.

The genes are TRBV2 and TRBJ1-1; 7 bases agree with TRBD1. CDR1 is SNHLY, CDR2 FYNNEI, per germline. The CDR3 contains 17 residues. The V and J ends lost 5 bases and 0 bases, in that order; junction bases with no gene match: 12. CDR3 in DNA: TGTGCCAGCAGTCCCCTCGAGCAGGGGGGATTGAACACTGAAGCTTTCTTT. Translated, it gives CASSPLEQGGLNTEAFF. Complete variable domain (other parts from reference TRBV2 and TRBJ1-1): EPEVTQTPSHQVTQMGQEVILRCVPISNHLYFYWYRQILGQKVEFLVSFYNNEISEKSEIFDDQFSVERPDGSNFTLKIRSTKLEDSAMYFCASSPLEQGGLNTEAFFGQGTRLTVV.

This chain uses TRBV10-2 with TRBJ1-4; maybe TRBD1 (5 bases). The CDR3 loop spans 17 amino acids. CDR1 WSHSY and CDR2 SAAADI come from the germline V gene. V shed 3 bases and J shed 10 bases, with 24 bases lying between them. The CDR3 is CASSDREAGVVSRKLFF. CDR3 nucleotide sequence: TGCGCCAGCAGTGACAGGGAAGCGGGGGTAGTATCCAGAAAACTGTTTTTT.

The V and J genes are TRBV2 and TRBJ1-2; unclear D gene. Germline V gene sequence: CDR1 SNHLY, CDR2 FYNNEI. This CDR3 has 13 residues. Trimming shortened V by 4 bases and J by 4 bases, and 10 bases separated the two germline ends. CDR3 sequence (DNA): TGTGCCAGCAGTGTTTCGGACTCCTATGGCTACACCTTC. As protein: CASSVSDSYGYTF.

The chain joins TRBV7-9 to TRBJ1-5; maybe TRBD1 (5 bases). The CDR3 length is 14 residues. Germline loops: CDR1 SEHNR, CDR2 FQNEAQ (reference sequence). With 5 bases removed from V and 2 bases from J, the gap between germline ends came to 10 bases. The CDR3 DNA reads TGTGCCAGCAGCGTCGGGGGGGGCAATCAGCCCCAGCATTTT. It codes for CASSVGGGNQPQHF.

The J gene is TRBJ1-6, the V gene TRBV2; D is ambiguous. Trimming pared 4 bases from V and 5 bases from J, leaving 12 bases between. Germline V gives CDR1 SNHLY, CDR2 FYNNEI. The CDR3 has 15 residues. CDR3: CASSAPGLNNSPLHF. The CDR3 nucleotides read TGTGCCAGCAGTGCGCCAGGTCTTAATAATTCACCCCTCCACTTT.

This clone was seen only a few times. The chain is built from TRBV11-2 and TRBJ1-1; D possibly corresponds to TRBD1 (5 bases). Germline V gene lookup returns CDR1 SGHAT and CDR2 FQNNGV. The V end was cut by 4 bases, the J end by 3 bases, with 9 bases between. The CDR3 is 13 residues long. In DNA, the CDR3 is TGTGCCAGCAGCTCTGACAGCGACACTGAAGCTTTCTTT. It specifies CASSSDSDTEAFF.

The V and J genes are TRBV6-5 and TRBJ1-2, with D uncertain. In germline, CDR1 is MNHEY, CDR2 SVGAGI. This CDR3 is built from 13 residues. V was cut by 6 bases and J by 13 bases, with 21 bases left in between. In DNA form, the CDR3 reads TGTGCCAGCAGGCCCGCGGCCTCCCCTTCTTTCACCTTC. Its translation: CASRPAASPSFTF.

The J gene is TRBJ2-1, the V gene TRBV19; 12 positions match TRBD2. The CDR3 is 14 residues long. V was clipped by 5 bases and J by 7 bases; unmatched bases: 3. CDR1 and CDR2 from the germline V gene are LNHDA and SQIVND (reference sequence). The CDR3 region is CASSPGLAGNEQFF. The DNA for the CDR3 is TGTGCCAGTAGTCCCGGACTAGCGGGGAATGAGCAGTTCTTC.

The chain couples TRBV29-1 to TRBJ2-2; maybe TRBD1 (6 bases). Trimming left V 7 bases short and J 0 bases short, with 15 bases between. The germline CDR1 and CDR2 sequences are SQVTM and ANQGSEA. The CDR3 consists of 15 residues. CDR3 in DNA: TGCAGCGCCCAGGGAACAGGGACGAACACCGGGGAGCTGTTTTTT. Its protein product is CSAQGTGTNTGELFF.

The rearrangement joins TRBV11-1 to TRBJ2-2; 9 bases align to TRBD1. CDR1 is SGHAT and CDR2 is FQDESV in the germline V gene (reference sequence). CDR3 length: 16 amino acids. V shed 5 bases and J 2 bases; nucleotides not matched to a gene: 6. This chain's CDR3 is CASSAYRGPNTGELFF. The CDR3 DNA sequence: TGTGCCAGCAGCGCGTACAGGGGGCCCAACACCGGGGAGCTGTTTTTT.